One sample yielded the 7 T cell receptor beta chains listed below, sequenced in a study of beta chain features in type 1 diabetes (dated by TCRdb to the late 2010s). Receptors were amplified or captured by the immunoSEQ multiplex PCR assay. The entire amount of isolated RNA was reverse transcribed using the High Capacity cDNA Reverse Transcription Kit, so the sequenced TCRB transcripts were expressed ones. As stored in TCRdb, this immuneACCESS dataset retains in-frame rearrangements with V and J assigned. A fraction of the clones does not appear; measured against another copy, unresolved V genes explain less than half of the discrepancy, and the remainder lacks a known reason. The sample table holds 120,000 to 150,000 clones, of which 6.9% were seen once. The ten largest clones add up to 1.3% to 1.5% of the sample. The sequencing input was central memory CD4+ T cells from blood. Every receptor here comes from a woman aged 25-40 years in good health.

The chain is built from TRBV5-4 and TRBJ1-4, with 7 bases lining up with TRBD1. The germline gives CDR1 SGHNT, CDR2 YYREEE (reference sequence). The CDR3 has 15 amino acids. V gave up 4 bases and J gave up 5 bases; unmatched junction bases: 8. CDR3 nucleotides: TGTGCCAGCAGCACACAGGGGCGGAGAAATGAAAAACTGTTTTTT. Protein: CASSTQGRRNEKLFF.

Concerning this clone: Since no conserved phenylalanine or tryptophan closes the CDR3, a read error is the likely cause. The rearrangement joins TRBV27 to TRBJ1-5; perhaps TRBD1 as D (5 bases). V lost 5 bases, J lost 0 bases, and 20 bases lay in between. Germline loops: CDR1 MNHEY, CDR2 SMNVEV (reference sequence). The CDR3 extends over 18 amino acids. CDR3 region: CASSTAGPGSYSNQPQHL. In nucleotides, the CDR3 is TGTGCCAGCAGTACCGCGGGGCCCGGCTCGTATAGCAATCAGCCCCAGCATCTT.

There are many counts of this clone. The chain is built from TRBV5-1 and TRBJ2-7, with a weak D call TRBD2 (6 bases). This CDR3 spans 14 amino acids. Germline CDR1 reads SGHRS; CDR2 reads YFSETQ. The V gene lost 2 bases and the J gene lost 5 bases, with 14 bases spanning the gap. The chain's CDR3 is CASSLGDSWNEQYF. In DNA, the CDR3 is TGCGCCAGCAGCTTAGGGGACTCTTGGAACGAGCAGTACTTC.

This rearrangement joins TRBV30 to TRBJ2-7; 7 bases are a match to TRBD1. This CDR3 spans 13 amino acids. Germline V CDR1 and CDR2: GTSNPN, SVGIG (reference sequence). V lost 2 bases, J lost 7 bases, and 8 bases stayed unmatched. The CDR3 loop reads CAWSRGQWKEQYF. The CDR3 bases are TGTGCCTGGAGTAGGGGACAGTGGAAGGAGCAGTACTTC.

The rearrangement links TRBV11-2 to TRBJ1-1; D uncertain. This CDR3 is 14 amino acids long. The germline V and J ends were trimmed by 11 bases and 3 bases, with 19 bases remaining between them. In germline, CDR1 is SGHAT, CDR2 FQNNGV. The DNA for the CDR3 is TGTGCCTCCCGTTTTACCGCCGAGCACACTGAAGCTTTCTTT. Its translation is CASRFTAEHTEAFF.

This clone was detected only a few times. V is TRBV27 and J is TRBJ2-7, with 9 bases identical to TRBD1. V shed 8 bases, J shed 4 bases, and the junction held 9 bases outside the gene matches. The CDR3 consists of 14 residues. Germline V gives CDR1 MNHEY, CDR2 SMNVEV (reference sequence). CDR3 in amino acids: CASYTPGQGYEQYF. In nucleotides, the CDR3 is TGTGCCAGCTACACCCCGGGACAGGGTTACGAGCAGTACTTC.

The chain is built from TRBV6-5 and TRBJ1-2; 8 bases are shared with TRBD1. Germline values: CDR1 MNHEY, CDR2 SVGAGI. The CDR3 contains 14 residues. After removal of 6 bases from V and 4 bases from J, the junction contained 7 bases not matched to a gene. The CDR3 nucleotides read TGTGCCAGCAGACCCCAGGGGGCTGGCTATGGCTACACCTTC. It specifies CASRPQGAGYGYTF.